This T cell receptor (beta chain) came from a study of CD8 T cells in ankylosing spondylitis. Libraries of TCR beta came from quantitative 5'-RACE with molecular barcodes. Each CDR3 protein gets one entry after TCRdb re-called the 5' RACE reads with MiXCR. The sample consists of about 240,000 distinct CDR3 sequences, approximately 9% of them appearing once. General study results and limits: Past studies reported some motif variants in reactive arthritis synovial fluid and blood. Disease-linked clones bore a CD8+ phenotype, appearing relatively rarely in peripheral blood.

Concerning this clonotype: Antigen: not known. A single base separates this from a much larger clone, so it may be a read error.

CDR1 is DFQATT and CDR2 is SNEGSKA in the germline V gene (reference sequence). The CDR3 length is 14 residues. Trimming cost V 0 bases and J 5 bases, with 12 bases left between them. Sequencing was done on a sample of blood, either unsorted or a sorted T cell fraction (not recorded which). This clonotype was obtained from a male donor with ankylosing spondylitis or in good health (not recorded which). The chain has TRBV20-1 and TRBJ2-3; D unresolved. This chain's CDR3 is CSARDLNKLDTQYF. Here the CDR3 DNA reads TGCAGTGCTAGAGATTTGAACAAATTAGATACGCAGTATTTT.